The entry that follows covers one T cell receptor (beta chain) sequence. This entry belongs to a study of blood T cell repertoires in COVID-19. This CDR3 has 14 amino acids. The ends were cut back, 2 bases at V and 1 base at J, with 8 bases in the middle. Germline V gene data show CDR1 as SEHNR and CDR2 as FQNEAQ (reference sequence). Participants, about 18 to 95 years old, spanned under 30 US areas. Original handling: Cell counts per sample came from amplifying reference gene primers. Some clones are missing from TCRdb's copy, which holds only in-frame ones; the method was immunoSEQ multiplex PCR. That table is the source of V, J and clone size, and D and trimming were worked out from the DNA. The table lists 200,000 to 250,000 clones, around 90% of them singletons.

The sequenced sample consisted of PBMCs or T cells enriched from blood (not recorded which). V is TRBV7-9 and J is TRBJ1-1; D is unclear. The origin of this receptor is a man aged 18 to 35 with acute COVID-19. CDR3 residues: CASSLPPGNTEAFF. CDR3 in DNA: TGTGCCAGCAGCTTACCGCCAGGGAACACTGAAGCTTTCTTT.